The 6 T cell receptor beta chains presented below share a single source sample, sequenced in a study of T cell responses to AZD1222 COVID-19 vaccine (dated by TCRdb to the early 2020s). The time point label for this specimen denotes: baseline before first vaccination. The library was built by means of the immunoSEQ multiplex PCR assay. Not all clones reach the TCRdb copy of this immuneACCESS table, which keeps in-frame sequences only. Checked studies attribute under half of the gap to unresolved V genes and leave the rest unexplained. This sample has 90,000 to 95,000 clones in its table, and 90% to 95% of those were observed once. The ten largest clones capture 7.5% of the sample. Sample: peripheral blood, taken on day 0 of AZD1222 vaccination. These receptors all stem from an adult in good health.

The chain employs TRBV4-1 and TRBJ2-1, with D unclear. This CDR3 is built from 12 residues. CDR1 is MGHRA and CDR2 is YSYEKL in the germline V gene. Trimming pared 4 bases from V and 5 bases from J, leaving 6 bases between. The CDR3 region has the DNA TGCGCCAGCAGCCGTAGGGACAATGAGCAGTTCTTC. Residues: CASSRRDNEQFF.

The genes are TRBV12-5 and TRBJ2-7; 7 bases agree with TRBD1. With 1 base clipped from V and 3 bases from J, the junction kept 9 bases outside the gene matches. Germline loops: CDR1 LGHNT, CDR2 FRNRAP. The CDR3 has 16 residues. CDR3 protein: CASGLATGAENYEQYF. The CDR3 nucleotides read TGTGCTAGTGGTTTGGCCACAGGGGCTGAAAACTACGAGCAGTACTTC.

This clone was observed a few times. The chain employs TRBV2 and TRBJ2-7; D unresolved. V lost 4 bases, J lost 4 bases, and 5 bases lay in between. The germline V gene has CDR1 SNHLY and CDR2 FYNNEI. This CDR3 has 11 residues. The CDR3 DNA is TGTGCCAGCAGTGTCGTGTACGAGCAGTACTTC. Amino acid sequence: CASSVVYEQYF.

This rearrangement joins TRBV10-3 to TRBJ1-3; D ambiguous. V lost 0 bases, J lost 4 bases, and 10 bases lay in between. CDR1 is ENHRY and CDR2 is SYGVKD in the germline V gene. The CDR3 has 15 amino acids. The CDR3 loop reads CAISESSGVGNTIYF. The CDR3 DNA is TGTGCCATCAGTGAGTCTTCAGGCGTCGGAAACACCATATATTTT.

This clone occurred a few times. V usage is TRBV5-4 and J usage is TRBJ2-7, with D unclear. The CDR3 loop spans 16 amino acids. CDR1 and CDR2 (germline): SGHNT, YYREEE (reference sequence). With 0 bases removed from V and 5 bases from J, the gap between germline ends came to 18 bases. The CDR3 nucleotides read TGTGCCAGCAGCTTGGCCAGTAGACGCGAGAGCAACGAGCAGTACTTC. Protein: CASSLASRRESNEQYF.

The V gene is TRBV9, the J gene TRBJ1-2; no firm D call. CDR1 is SGDLS and CDR2 is YYNGEE in the germline V gene. CDR3 length: 15 residues. The V gene lost 4 bases and the J gene lost 3 bases, with 16 bases spanning the gap. CDR3 sequence: CASSLWERPDYGYTF. CDR3 coding DNA: TGTGCCAGCAGCTTATGGGAGAGACCGGACTATGGCTACACCTTC.